This T cell receptor beta chain was captured in a study of shared clonotypes between healthy human individuals. The wider study: Used for every donor were three CD4 naive, three CD4 memory, two CD8 naive and one CD8 memory plate.

Assay used: immunoSEQ multiplex PCR; TCRdb lists only in-frame clones, some missing. Here the sample spans some 1,600,000 clones, 95% to 99% being singletons. The study's findings and limits: Measured sharing among donors was expected to vary with sequencing depth.

Concerning this clone: Its antigen is still unknown.

Per the germline V gene, CDR1 is MDHEN and CDR2 is SYDVKM. The CDR3 is made up of 14 amino acids. V shed 9 bases and J 4 bases; nucleotides not matched to a gene: 6. Caucasian adults living in Nashville, Tennessee, provided all samples. The receptor comes from a man younger than 45 in good health. The material sequenced was naive CD4+ T cells sorted from blood. The subset here: CD45RA+ positively selected. V is TRBV28 and J is TRBJ1-2; 12 nucleotides match TRBD1. The CDR3 loop is CASTTGQGAYGYTF. The CDR3 DNA reads TGTGCCAGTACTACGGGACAGGGGGCCTATGGCTACACCTTC.